These T cell receptor beta chains were read from a single sample in a study of blood T cell repertoires in COVID-19. Using immunoSEQ multiplex PCR, the repertoire was profiled, and TCRdb retains in-frame clones only, with some absent. The top ten hold roughly 1.3% of the sample, which has 300,000 or so clones, roughly 86% seen once. Sequencing used peripheral blood. These receptor sequences come from a man aged 65-85 years with acute or convalescent COVID-19. The CDR3 runs from the conserved cysteine through the conserved F or W. A D gene is named only where the DNA matches it firmly. Clone size is stated in some rows and not others, as once, few, many or a class when expanded.

TRBJ2-5 | TRBD1 | NA | TRBV5-1 | TGCGCCAGCAGCGCGTTCCTAACAGGGGAATCAGAGACCCAGTACTTC | CASSAFLTGESETQYF
TRBJ1-2 | TRBD1 | NA | TRBV25-1 | TGTGCCTCCTCCGGGACAGCTAACTATGGCTACACCTTC | CASSGTANYGYTF
TRBJ2-5 | NA | NA | TRBV11-2 | TGTGCCAGCAGCGAGAGTAGGGGAGGAGAGACCCAGTACTTC | CASSESRGGETQYF
TRBJ2-1 | TRBD2 | NA | TRBV19 | TGTGCCAGTAGTAATCCCTATTCTAGCGGAGCTTACAATGAGCAGTTCTTC | CASSNPYSSGAYNEQFF
TRBJ1-1 | NA | NA | TRBV15 | TGTGCCACCAGCAGGAATTCAGGGATTGGAGCTTTCTTT | CATSRNSGIGAFF
TRBJ1-1 | NA | NA | TRBV15 | TGTGCCACCAGCAGAGATATTGGTAGGAACACTGAAGCTTTCTTT | CATSRDIGRNTEAFF
TRBJ1-2 | TRBD1 | NA | TRBV5-1 | TGCGCCAGCAGCACCGGGACAGGGGAGTACTATGGCTACACCTTC | CASSTGTGEYYGYTF
TRBJ1-5 | NA | NA | TRBV28 | TGTGCCAGCAGTTTAGGGCAGGGGTCCTTTCAGCCCCAGCATTTT | CASSLGQGSFQPQHF
TRBJ2-5 | TRBD2 | NA | TRBV28 | TGTGCCAGCAGTAAAGCGGGGGGGCCCGGAGAGACCCAGTACTTC | CASSKAGGPGETQYF
TRBJ2-1 | TRBD1 | NA | TRBV24-1 | TGTGCCACCAGTGACGCAGGGGGCTCTCTCAATGAGCAGTTCTTC | CATSDAGGSLNEQFF
TRBJ1-1 | NA | NA | TRBV4-1 | TGCGCCAGCAGCCATGATCAGGCGAACACTGAAGCTTTCTTT | CASSHDQANTEAFF
TRBJ1-1 | NA | NA | TRBV11-2 | TGTGCCAGCAGTCTAACAGGGAACACTGAAGCTTTCTTT | CASSLTGNTEAFF
TRBJ2-7 | TRBD1 | once | TRBV27 | TGTGCCAGCAGTTTAATAGGGGGCAGCTACGAGCAGTACTTC | CASSLIGGSYEQYF
TRBJ1-6 | TRBD1 | few | TRBV3-1/TRBV3-2 | TGTGCCAGCAGCCCTTGGGGACAGTATAATTCACCCCTCCACTTT | CASSPWGQYNSPLHF
TRBJ1-5 | NA | NA | TRBV6-5 | TGTGCCAGCAGTTTCGACAGAAATCAGCCCCAGCATTTT | CASSFDRNQPQHF
TRBJ2-7 | TRBD1 | NA | TRBV19 | TGTGCCAGTAGGAGGTCCGGGACAGGCATCTCCTACGAGCAGTACTTC | CASRRSGTGISYEQYF
TRBJ1-1 | NA | NA | TRBV7-2 | TGTGCCAGCGGCCTAACCAGGGGAAGGACTGAAGCTTTCTTT | CASGLTRGRTEAFF
TRBJ2-2 | TRBD2 | NA | TRBV9 | TGTGCCAGCAGCGTAGGACTAGCTAGGAACACCGGGGAGCTGTTTTTT | CASSVGLARNTGELFF
TRBJ1-2 | NA | NA | TRBV19 | TGTGCCAGTAGTATTTCATACATCGGGGATGGCTACACCTTC | CASSISYIGDGYTF
TRBJ2-7 | NA | few | TRBV4-2 | TGTGCCAGCAGCCAATCGGAGTCAGAGGCAATTGATGGGCAGTACTTC | CASSQSESEAIDGQYF
TRBJ1-1 | NA | NA | TRBV7-9 | TGTGCCAGCAGCTTAGGCCGGGGAGGCCCTGAAGCTTTCTTT | CASSLGRGGPEAFF
TRBJ1-3 | NA | NA | TRBV6-5 | TGTGCCAGCACGGGGGGCTCTGGAAACACCATATATTTT | CASTGGSGNTIYF
TRBJ2-1 | TRBD2 | NA | TRBV3-1/TRBV3-2 | TGTGCCAGCAGTCGGACTAGCGGGAGCGGTGAGCAGTTCTTC | CASSRTSGSGEQFF
TRBJ2-5 | NA | NA | TRBV9 | TGTGCCAGCAGCGTAGGGGCTATCTCGTACCAAGAGACCCAGTACTTC | CASSVGAISYQETQYF
TRBJ2-3 | NA | NA | TRBV28 | TGTGCCAGCAGTTCGCGTTCGAGGGGACTGCGGCAGACAGATACGCAGTATTTT | CASSSRSRGLRQTDTQYF
TRBJ2-1 | TRBD1 | NA | TRBV29-1 | TGCAGCGCCGTTCTGACAGGGATGAGCAATGAGCAGTTCTTC | CSAVLTGMSNEQFF
TRBJ2-5 | NA | NA | TRBV7-2 | TGTGCCAGCACCCAACACGCCAACCAAGAGACCCAGTACTTC | CASTQHANQETQYF
TRBJ1-5 | NA | NA | TRBV4-2 | TGTGCCAGCAGCCAAGTCTCCTGGCAGGGGAGCAATCAGCCCCAGCATTTT | CASSQVSWQGSNQPQHF
TRBJ1-5 | NA | NA | TRBV28 | TGTGCCAGCAGTTTAGGGGGGGGCAATCAGCCCCAGCATTTT | CASSLGGGNQPQHF
TRBJ2-3 | NA | NA | TRBV14 | TGTGCCAGCAGCCTCCCTGGGCTCCTCACAGATACGCAGTATTTT | CASSLPGLLTDTQYF
TRBJ2-5 | NA | NA | TRBV9 | TGTGCCAGCAGCGTAGTCCCGGGGAAGACCCAGTACTTC | CASSVVPGKTQYF
TRBJ2-1 | TRBD2 | NA | TRBV4-2 | TGTGCCAGCACCTGGGGAAGCGGGGGGGGAGACAATGAGCAGTTCTTC | CASTWGSGGGDNEQFF
TRBJ1-4 | NA | NA | TRBV12-3/TRBV12-4 | TGTGCCAGCACGGGCGGAGGAGGTGAAAAACTGTTTTTT | CASTGGGGEKLFF
TRBJ2-5 | NA | few | TRBV6-5 | TGTGCCAGCAGTTCCGGACTTGGGGAGACCCAGTACTTC | CASSSGLGETQYF
TRBJ2-1 | NA | NA | TRBV5-6 | TGTGCCAGCAGCTGGTCGGATGAGCAGTTCTTC | CASSWSDEQFF
TRBJ1-6 | NA | NA | TRBV5-1 | TGCGCCAGCAGCTTGGCCCCTCAGGGAAATAATTCACCCCTCCACTTT | CASSLAPQGNNSPLHF
TRBJ2-7 | NA | NA | TRBV10-1 | TGCGCCAGCAGTGAGTCATGGTCCGGGGCCTACGAGCAGTACTTC | CASSESWSGAYEQYF
TRBJ1-4 | TRBD1 | NA | TRBV2 | TGTGCCAGCAGCCGACAGGGGGGTGGTGAAAAACTGTTTTTT | CASSRQGGGEKLFF
TRBJ2-3 | TRBD2 | NA | TRBV4-2 | TGTGCCAGCAGCCAAGATAGCCTAGCGGGGAGAACAGATACGCAGTATTTT | CASSQDSLAGRTDTQYF
TRBJ1-5 | NA | NA | TRBV19 | TGTGCCAGTAGTATGGCGGCTCAGCCCCAGCATTTT | CASSMAAQPQHF
TRBJ2-5 | NA | NA | TRBV9 | TGTGCCAGCAGCGCTCTCGAGGGTCCCGTGGAGACCCAGTACTTC | CASSALEGPVETQYF
TRBJ1-2 | NA | NA | TRBV5-4 | TGTGCCAGCAGCCCAGGGGTTCTAAACTATGGCTACACCTTC | CASSPGVLNYGYTF
TRBJ2-3 | TRBD2 | NA | TRBV15 | TGTGCCACCAGGGAAGGGACTAGGGCAGATACGCAGTATTTT | CATREGTRADTQYF
TRBJ2-4 | TRBD1 | NA | TRBV15 | TGTGCCACCAGCCACGACAGGGGGCGAAAAAACATTCAGTACTTC | CATSHDRGRKNIQYF